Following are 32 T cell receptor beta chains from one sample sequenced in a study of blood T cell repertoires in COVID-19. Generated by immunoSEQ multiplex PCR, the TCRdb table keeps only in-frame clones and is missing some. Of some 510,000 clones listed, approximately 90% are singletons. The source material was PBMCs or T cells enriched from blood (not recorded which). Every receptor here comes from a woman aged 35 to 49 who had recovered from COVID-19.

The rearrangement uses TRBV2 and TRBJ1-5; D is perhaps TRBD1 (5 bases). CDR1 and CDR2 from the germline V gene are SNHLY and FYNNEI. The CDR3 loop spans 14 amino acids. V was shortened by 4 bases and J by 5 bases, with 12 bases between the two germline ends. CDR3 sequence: CASSGGRTYQPQHF. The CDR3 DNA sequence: TGTGCCAGCAGTGGGGGCAGGACCTATCAGCCCCAGCATTTT.

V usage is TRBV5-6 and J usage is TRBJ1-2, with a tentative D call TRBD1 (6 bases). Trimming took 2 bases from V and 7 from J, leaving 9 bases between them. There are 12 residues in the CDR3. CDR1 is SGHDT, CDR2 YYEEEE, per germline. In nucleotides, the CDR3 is TGTGCCAGCAGCTTTCCGACAGGTGGCTACACCTTC. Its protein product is CASSFPTGGYTF.

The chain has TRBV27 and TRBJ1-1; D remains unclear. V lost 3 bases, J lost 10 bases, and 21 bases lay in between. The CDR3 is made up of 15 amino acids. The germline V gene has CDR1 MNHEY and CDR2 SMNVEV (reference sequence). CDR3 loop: CASSLRARLWSRAFF. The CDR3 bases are TGTGCCAGCAGTTTGCGGGCTCGGCTTTGGAGCCGAGCTTTCTTT.

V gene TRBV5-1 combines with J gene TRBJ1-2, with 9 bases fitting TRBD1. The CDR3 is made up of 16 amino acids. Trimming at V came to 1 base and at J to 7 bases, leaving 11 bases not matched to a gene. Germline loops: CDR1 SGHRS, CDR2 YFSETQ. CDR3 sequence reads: CASSLFRRGQGIGYTF. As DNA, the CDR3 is TGCGCCAGCAGCTTGTTTCGGCGAGGACAGGGGATTGGCTACACCTTC.

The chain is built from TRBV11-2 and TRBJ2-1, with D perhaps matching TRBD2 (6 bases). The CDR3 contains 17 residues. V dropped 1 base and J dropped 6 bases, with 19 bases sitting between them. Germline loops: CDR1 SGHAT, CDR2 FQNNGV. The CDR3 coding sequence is TGTGCCAGCAGCTTAGTACCGGGAGACCCCGGAGCCAATGAGCAGTTCTTC. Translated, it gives CASSLVPGDPGANEQFF.

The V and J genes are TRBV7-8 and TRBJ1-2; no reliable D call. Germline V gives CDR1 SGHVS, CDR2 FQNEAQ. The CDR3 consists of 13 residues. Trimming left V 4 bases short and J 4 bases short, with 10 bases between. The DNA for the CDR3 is TGTGCCAGCAGCTCCGGACGGGGCTATGGCTACACCTTC. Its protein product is CASSSGRGYGYTF.

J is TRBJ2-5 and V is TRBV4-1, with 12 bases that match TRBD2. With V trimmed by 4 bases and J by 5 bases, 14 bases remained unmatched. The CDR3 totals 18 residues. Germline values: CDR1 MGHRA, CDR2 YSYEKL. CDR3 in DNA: TGCGCCAGCAGCCGCGGATCCCGACTAGCGGGAGTGATGGAGACCCAGTACTTC. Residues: CASSRGSRLAGVMETQYF.

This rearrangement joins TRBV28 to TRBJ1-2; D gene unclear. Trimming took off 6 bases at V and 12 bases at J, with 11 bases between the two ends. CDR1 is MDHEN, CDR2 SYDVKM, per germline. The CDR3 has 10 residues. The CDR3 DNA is TGTGCCAGCAGCCAAGAGATGGACACCTTC. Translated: CASSQEMDTF.

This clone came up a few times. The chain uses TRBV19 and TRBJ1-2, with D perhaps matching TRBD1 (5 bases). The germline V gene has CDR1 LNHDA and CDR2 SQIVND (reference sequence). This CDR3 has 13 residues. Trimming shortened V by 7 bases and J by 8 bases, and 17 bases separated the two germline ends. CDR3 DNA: TGTGCCAGTACCCCTGGGGCCGTTATGGGCTACACCTTC. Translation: CASTPGAVMGYTF.

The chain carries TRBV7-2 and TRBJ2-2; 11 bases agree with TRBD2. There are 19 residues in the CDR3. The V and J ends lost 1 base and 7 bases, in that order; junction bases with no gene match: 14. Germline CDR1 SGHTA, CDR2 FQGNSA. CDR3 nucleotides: TGTGCCAGCAGCTTAGAGGTTATAGCGGGAGGGCCTCTAGGCGGGGAGCTGTTTTTT. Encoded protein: CASSLEVIAGGPLGGELFF.

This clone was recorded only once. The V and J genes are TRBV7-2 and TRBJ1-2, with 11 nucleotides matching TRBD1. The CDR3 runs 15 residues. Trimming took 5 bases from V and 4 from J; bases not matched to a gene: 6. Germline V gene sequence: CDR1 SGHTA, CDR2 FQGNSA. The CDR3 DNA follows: TGTGCCAGCAGCGTTGGGACAGGGGGAGGCTATGGCTACACCTTC. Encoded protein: CASSVGTGGGYGYTF.

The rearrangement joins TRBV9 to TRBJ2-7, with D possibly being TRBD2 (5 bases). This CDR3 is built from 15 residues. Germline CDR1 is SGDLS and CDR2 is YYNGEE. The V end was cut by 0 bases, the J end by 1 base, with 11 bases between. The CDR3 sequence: CASSVAASGSYEQYF. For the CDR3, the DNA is TGTGCCAGCAGCGTAGCCGCCTCGGGGTCCTACGAGCAGTACTTC.

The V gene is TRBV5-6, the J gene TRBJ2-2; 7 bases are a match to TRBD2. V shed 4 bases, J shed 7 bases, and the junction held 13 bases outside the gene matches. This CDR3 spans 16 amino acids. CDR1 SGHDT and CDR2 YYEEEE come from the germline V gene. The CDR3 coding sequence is TGTGCCAGCAGCCGGAGGCCAGCGGGAAGGTACGGGGAGCTGTTTTTT. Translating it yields CASSRRPAGRYGELFF.

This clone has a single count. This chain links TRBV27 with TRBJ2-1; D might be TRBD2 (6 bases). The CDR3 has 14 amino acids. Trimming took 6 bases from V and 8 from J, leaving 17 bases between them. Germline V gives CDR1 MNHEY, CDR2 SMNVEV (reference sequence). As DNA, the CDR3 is TGTGCCAGCAGGTTTCGCGGGAATATCGATGAGCAGTTCTTC. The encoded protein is CASRFRGNIDEQFF.

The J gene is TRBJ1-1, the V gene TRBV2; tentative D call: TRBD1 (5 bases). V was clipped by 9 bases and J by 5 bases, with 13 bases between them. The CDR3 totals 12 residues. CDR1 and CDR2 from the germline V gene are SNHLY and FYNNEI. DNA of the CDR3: TGTGCCAGTTGGCGGGGACGAACTGAAGCTTTCTTT. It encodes CASWRGRTEAFF.

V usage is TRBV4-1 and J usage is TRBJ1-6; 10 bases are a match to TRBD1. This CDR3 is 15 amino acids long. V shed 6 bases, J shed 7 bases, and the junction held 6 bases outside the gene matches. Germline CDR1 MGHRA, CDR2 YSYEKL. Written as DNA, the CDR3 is TGCGCCAGCAGGCCGACAGGGGGCACCAATTCACCCCTCCACTTT. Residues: CASRPTGGTNSPLHF.

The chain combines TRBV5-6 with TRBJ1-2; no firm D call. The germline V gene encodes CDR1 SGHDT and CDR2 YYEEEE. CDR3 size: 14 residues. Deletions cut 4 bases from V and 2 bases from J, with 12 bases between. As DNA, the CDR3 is TGTGCCAGCAGCCCGGGCGGGGTCAACTATGGCTACACCTTC. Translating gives CASSPGGVNYGYTF.

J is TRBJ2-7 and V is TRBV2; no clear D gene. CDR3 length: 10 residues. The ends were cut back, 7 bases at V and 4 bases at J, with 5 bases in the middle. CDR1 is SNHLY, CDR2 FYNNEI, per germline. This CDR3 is CASKRYEQYF. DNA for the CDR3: TGTGCCAGCAAGAGGTACGAGCAGTACTTC.

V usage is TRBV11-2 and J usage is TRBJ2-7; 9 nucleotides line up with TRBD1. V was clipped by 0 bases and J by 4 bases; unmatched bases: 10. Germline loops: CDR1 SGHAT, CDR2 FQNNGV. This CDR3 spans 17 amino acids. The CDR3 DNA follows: TGTGCCAGCAGCTTAGATCCCCCGTGGACAGGGGTATACGAGCAGTACTTC. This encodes CASSLDPPWTGVYEQYF.

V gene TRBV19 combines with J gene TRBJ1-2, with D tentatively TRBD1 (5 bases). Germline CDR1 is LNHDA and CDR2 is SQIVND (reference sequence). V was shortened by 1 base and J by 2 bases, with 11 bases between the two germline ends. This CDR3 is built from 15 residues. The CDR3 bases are TGTGCCAGTAGTATAGCGGGACTACCGAACTATGGCTACACCTTC. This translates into CASSIAGLPNYGYTF.

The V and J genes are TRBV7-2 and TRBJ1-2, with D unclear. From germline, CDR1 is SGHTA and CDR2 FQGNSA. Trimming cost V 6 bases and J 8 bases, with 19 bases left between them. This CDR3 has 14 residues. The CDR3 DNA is TGTGCCAGCAGGTCCCATTGGAACGCGGAGGGCTACACCTTC. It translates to CASRSHWNAEGYTF.

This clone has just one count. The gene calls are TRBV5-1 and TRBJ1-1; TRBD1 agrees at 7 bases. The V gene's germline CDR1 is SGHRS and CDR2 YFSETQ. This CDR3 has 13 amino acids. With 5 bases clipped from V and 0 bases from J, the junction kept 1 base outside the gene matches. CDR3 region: CASRTGMNTEAFF. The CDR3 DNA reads TGCGCCAGCAGGACAGGGATGAACACTGAAGCTTTCTTT. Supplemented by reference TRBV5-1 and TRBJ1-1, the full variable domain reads KAGVTQTPRYLIKTRGQQVTLSCSPISGHRSVSWYQQTPGQGLQFLFEYFSETQRNKGNFPGRFSGRQFSNSRSEMNVSTLELGDSALYLCASRTGMNTEAFFGQGTRLTVV.

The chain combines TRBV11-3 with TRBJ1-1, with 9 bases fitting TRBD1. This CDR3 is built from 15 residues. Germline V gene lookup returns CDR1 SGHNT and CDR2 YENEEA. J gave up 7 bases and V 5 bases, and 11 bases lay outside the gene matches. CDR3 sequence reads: CASSRNRGPVGEAFF. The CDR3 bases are TGTGCCAGCAGCCGGAACAGGGGGCCGGTCGGTGAAGCTTTCTTT. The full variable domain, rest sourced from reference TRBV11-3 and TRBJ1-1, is EAGVVQSPRYKIIEKKQPVAFWCNPISGHNTLYWYLQNLGQGPELLIRYENEEAVDDSQLPKDRFSAERLKGVDSTLKIQPAELGDSAVYLCASSRNRGPVGEAFFGQGTRLTVV.

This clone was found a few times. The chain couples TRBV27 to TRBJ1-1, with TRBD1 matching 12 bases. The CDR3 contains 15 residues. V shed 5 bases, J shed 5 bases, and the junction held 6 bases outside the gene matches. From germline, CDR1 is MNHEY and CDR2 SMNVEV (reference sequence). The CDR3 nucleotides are TGTGCCAGCAGTCCGGGACAGGGGGCCCGAACTGAAGCTTTCTTT. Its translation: CASSPGQGARTEAFF.

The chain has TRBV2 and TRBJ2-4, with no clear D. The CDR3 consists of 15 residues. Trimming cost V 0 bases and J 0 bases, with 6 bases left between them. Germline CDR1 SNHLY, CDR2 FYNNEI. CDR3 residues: CASSEAYKAKNIQYF. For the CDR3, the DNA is TGTGCCAGCAGTGAAGCTTACAAAGCCAAAAACATTCAGTACTTC.

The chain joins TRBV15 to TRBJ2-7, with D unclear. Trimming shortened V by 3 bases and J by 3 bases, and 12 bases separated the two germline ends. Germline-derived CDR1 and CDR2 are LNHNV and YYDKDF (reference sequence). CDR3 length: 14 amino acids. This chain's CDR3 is CATSSRRRNYEQYF. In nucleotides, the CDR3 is TGTGCCACCAGCAGTCGTCGCAGGAACTACGAGCAGTACTTC.

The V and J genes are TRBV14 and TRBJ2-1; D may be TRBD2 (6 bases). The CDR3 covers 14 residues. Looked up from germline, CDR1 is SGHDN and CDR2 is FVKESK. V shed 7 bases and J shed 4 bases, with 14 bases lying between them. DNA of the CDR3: TGTGCCAGCATCGGGCTAGCGCAGTACAATGAGCAGTTCTTC. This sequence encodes CASIGLAQYNEQFF.

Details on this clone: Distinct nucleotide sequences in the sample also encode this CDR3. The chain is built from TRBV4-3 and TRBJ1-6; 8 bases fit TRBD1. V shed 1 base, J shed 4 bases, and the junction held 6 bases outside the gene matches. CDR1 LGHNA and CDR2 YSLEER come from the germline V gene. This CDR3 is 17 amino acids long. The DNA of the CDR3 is TGCGCCAGCAGCCAAGGGACAGGGACGGGGTATAATTCACCCCTCCACTTT. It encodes CASSQGTGTGYNSPLHF.

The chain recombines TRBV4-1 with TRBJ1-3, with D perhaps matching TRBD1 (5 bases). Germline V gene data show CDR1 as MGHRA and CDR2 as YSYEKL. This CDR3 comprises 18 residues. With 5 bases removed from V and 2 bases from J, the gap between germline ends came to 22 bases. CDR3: CASSLNVRAGQPGNTIYF. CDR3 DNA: TGCGCCAGCAGCTTGAACGTCCGGGCAGGGCAACCTGGAAACACCATATATTTT.

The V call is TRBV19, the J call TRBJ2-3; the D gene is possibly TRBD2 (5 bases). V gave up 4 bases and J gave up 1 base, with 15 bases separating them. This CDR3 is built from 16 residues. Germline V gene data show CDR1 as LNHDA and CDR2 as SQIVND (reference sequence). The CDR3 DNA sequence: TGTGCCAGTAGTACGGCCCCGGGGTCGGGCACAGATACGCAGTATTTT. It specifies CASSTAPGSGTDTQYF.

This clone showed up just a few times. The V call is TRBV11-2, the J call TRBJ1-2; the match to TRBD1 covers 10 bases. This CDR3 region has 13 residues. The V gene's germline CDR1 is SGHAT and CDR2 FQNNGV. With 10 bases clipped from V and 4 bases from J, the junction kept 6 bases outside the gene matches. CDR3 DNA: TGTGCCATCGGTGGGACAGGGGCCTATGGCTACACCTTC. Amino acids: CAIGGTGAYGYTF. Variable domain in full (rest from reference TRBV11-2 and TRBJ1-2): EAGVAQSPRYKIIEKRQSVAFWCNPISGHATLYWYQQILGQGPKLLIQFQNNGVVDDSQLPKDRFSAERLKGVDSTLKIQPAKLEDSAVYLCAIGGTGAYGYTFGSGTRLTVV.

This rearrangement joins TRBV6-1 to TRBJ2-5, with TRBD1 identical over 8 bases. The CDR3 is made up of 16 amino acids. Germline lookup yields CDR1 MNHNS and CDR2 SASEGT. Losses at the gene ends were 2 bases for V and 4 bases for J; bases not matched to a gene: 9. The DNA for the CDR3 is TGTGCCAGCAGTGAATCGGCAGGGGGCGTTGGAGAGACCCAGTACTTC. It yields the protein CASSESAGGVGETQYF.